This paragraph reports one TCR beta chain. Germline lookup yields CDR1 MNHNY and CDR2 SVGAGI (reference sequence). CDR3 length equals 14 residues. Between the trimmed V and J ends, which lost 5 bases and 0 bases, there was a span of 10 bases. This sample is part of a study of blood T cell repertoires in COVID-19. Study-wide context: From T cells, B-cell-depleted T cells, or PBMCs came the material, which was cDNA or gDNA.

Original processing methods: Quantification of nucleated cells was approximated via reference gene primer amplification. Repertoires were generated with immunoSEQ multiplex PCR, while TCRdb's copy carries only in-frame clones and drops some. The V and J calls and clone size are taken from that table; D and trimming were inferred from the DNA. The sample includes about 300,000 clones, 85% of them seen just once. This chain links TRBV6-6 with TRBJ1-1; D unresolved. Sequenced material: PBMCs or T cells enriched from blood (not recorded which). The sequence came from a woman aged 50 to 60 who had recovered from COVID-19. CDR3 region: CASSRRVMNTEAFF. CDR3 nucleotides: TGTGCCAGCAGTCGGCGAGTAATGAACACTGAAGCTTTCTTT.